The present T cell receptor beta chain was sequenced within a study of T-cell memory formation after mild COVID-19. General study results and limits: The CD4+ clones that contracted clustered mainly within CM and EM, and the CD8+ clones concentrated in EMRA.

Points on this clonotype: Its target is not known.

The CDR3 is made up of 16 amino acids. The V gene's germline CDR1 is SGDLS and CDR2 YYNGEE. V trimming: 3 bases; J trimming: 0 bases; junction bases outside the gene matches: 6. TCR alpha and TCR beta cDNA libraries with sample barcodes and UMIs came from 5'RACE using constant-segment primers. TCRdb recomputed calls from the 5' RACE reads with MiXCR, one row per CDR3 protein. The table has 410,000 or so distinct CDR3 sequences, 20% to 30% seen once. The sequence came from an adult woman who had mild COVID-19 (a few samples of this study predate the infection). Cell type and time point are not known. V and J are TRBV9 and TRBJ2-1, with 7 positions matching TRBD1. The source material was PBMCs or a T cell subset sorted from them (not recorded which). Here the CDR3 reads CASSAGDSGSYNEQFF. In DNA, the CDR3 is TGTGCCAGCAGCGCAGGGGACAGTGGCTCCTACAATGAGCAGTTCTTC.